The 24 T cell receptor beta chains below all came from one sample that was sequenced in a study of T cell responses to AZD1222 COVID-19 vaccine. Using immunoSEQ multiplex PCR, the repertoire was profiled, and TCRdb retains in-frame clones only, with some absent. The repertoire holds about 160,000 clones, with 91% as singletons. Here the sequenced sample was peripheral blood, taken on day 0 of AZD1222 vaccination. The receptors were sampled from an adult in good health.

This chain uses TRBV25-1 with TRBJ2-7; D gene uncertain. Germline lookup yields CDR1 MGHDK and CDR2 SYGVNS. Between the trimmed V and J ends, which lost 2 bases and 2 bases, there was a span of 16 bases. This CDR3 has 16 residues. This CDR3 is CASSEHLGGSTYEQYF. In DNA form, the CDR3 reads TGTGCCAGCAGTGAACACCTGGGTGGGTCCACCTACGAGCAGTACTTC.

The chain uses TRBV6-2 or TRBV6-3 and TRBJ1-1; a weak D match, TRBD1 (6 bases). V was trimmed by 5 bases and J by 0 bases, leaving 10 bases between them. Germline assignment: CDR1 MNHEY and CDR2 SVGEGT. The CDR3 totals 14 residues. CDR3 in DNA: TGTGCCAGCAGTACGGGACATCTGAACACTGAAGCTTTCTTT. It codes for CASSTGHLNTEAFF.

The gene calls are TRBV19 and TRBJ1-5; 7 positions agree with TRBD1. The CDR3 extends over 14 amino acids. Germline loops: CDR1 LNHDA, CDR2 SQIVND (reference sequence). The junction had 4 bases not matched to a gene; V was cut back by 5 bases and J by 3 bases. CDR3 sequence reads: CASSRQGLNQPQHF. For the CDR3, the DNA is TGTGCCAGTAGTCGACAGGGACTCAATCAGCCCCAGCATTTT.

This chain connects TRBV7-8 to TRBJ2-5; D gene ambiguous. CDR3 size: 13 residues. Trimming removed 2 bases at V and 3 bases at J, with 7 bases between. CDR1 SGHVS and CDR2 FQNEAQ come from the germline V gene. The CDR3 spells CASSLPGKETQYF. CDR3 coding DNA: TGTGCCAGCAGCTTACCTGGGAAAGAGACCCAGTACTTC.

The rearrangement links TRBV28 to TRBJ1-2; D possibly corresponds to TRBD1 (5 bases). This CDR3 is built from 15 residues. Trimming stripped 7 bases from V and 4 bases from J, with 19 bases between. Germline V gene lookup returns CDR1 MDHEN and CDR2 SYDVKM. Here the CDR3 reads CASTSLGANFYGYTF. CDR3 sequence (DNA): TGTGCCAGCACCTCCCTAGGGGCGAATTTCTATGGCTACACCTTC.

The CDR3 is CASSLAGDGIYEQYF. In DNA, the CDR3 is TGCGCCAGCAGCTTGGCCGGGGACGGAATCTACGAGCAGTACTTC. The rearrangement joins TRBV5-1 to TRBJ2-7; D may match TRBD1 or TRBD2 (5 bases each). The germline gives CDR1 SGHRS, CDR2 YFSETQ. The CDR3 totals 15 residues. V lost 0 bases and J 3 bases, leaving 13 bases between the germline ends.

The CDR3 sequence: CASSLLRRGTDTQYF. The CDR3 bases are TGTGCCAGCAGCTTACTTAGGCGGGGAACAGATACGCAGTATTTT. The J gene is TRBJ2-3, the V gene TRBV7-2, with TRBD2 as a possible D gene (6 bases). The ends were cut back, 2 bases at V and 3 bases at J, with 12 bases in the middle. Germline loops: CDR1 SGHTA, CDR2 FQGNSA. This CDR3 is 15 amino acids long.

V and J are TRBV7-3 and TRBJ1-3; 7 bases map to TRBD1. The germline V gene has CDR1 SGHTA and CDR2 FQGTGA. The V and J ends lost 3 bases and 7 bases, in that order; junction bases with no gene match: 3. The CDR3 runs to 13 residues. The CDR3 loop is CASSFAGGNTIYF. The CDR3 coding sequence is TGTGCCAGCAGCTTCGCAGGGGGGAACACCATATATTTT.

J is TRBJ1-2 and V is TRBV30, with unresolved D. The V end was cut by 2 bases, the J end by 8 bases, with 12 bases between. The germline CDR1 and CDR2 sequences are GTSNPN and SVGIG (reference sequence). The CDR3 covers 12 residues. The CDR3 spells CAWSTVPGGYTF. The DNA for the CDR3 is TGTGCCTGGAGTACTGTACCGGGCGGCTACACCTTC.

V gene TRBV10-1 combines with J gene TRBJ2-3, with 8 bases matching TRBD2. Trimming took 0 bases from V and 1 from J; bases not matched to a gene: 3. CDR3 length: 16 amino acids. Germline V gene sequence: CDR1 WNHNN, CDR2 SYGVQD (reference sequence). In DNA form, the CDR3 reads TGCGCCAGCAGTGAGTCTCCAGCGGGGGGCACAGATACGCAGTATTTT. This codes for CASSESPAGGTDTQYF.

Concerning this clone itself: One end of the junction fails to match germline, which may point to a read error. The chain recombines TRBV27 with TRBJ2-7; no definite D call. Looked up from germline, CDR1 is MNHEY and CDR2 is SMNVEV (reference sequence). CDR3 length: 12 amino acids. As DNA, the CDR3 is TGTGCCAGCAGCTTATTCGGGTCCGAGCAGTACTTC. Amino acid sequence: CASSLFGSEQYF.

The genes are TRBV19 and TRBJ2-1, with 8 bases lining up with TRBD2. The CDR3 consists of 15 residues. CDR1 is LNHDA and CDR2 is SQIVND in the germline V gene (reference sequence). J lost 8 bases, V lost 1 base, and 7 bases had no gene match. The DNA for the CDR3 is TGTGCCAGTAGTATAGCCGGCGGGAGGTCCGATGAGCAGTTCTTC. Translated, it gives CASSIAGGRSDEQFF.

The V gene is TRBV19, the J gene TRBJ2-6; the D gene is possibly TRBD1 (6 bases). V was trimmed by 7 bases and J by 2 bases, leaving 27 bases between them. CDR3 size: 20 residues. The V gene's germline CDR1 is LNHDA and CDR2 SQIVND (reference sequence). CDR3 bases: TGTGCCAGTACCCGGTACGCAGCGGCAGGGGCACAGACTGGGGCCAACGTCCTGACTTTC. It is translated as CASTRYAAAGAQTGANVLTF.

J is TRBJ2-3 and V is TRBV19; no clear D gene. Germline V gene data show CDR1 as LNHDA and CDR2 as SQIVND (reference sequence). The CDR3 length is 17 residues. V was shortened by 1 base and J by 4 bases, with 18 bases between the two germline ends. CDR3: CASSIVPGSKVADTQYF. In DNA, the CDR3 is TGTGCCAGTAGTATAGTCCCGGGTTCTAAGGTCGCAGATACGCAGTATTTT.

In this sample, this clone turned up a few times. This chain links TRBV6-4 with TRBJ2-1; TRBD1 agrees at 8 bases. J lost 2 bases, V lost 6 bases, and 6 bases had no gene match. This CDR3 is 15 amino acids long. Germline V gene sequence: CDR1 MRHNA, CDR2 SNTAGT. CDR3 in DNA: TGTGCCAGCAGCGCGGGCAGGGGGCCCTACAATGAGCAGTTCTTC. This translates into CASSAGRGPYNEQFF.

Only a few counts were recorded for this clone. Written as DNA, the CDR3 is TGTGCCAGCAGCTTAGATACTGTTAGGACAGAAGCTTTCTTT. Translated: CASSLDTVRTEAFF. J is TRBJ1-1 and V is TRBV7-6, with a possible D match to TRBD1 (5 bases). The CDR3 totals 14 residues. Trimming removed 1 base from V and 8 bases from J, with 14 bases in between. Germline lookup yields CDR1 SGHVS and CDR2 FNYEAQ.

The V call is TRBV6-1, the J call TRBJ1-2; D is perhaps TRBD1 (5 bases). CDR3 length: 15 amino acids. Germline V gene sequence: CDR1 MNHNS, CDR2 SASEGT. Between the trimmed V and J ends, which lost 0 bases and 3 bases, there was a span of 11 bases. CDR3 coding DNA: TGTGCCAGCAGTGAAGCGCAGACAGCGGACTATGGCTACACCTTC. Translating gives CASSEAQTADYGYTF.

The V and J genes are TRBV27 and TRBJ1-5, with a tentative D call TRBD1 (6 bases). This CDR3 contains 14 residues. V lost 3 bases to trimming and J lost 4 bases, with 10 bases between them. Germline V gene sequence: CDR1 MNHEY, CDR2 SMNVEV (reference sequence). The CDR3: CASSFNRENQPQHF. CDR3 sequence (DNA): TGTGCCAGCAGTTTTAACAGGGAGAATCAGCCCCAGCATTTT.

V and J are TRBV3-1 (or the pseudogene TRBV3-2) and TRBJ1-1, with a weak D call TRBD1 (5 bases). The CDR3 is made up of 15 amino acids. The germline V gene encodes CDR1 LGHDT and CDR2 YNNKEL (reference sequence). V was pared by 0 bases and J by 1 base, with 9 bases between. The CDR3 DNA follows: TGTGCCAGCAGCCAAGAGGGACGTTGGAACACTGAAGCTTTCTTT. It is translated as CASSQEGRWNTEAFF.

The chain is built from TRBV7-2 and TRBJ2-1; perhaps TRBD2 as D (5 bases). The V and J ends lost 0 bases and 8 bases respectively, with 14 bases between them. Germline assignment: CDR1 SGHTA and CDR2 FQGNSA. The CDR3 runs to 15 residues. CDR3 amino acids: CASSLAGPSQDEQFF. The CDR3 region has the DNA TGTGCCAGCAGCTTAGCCGGGCCTAGCCAGGATGAGCAGTTCTTC.

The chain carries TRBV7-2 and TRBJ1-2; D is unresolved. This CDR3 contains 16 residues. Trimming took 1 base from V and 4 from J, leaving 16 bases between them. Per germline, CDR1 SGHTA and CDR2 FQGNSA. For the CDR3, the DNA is TGTGCCAGCAGCTTAGAAACAGATCCGGTCCCCTATGGCTACACCTTC. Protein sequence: CASSLETDPVPYGYTF.

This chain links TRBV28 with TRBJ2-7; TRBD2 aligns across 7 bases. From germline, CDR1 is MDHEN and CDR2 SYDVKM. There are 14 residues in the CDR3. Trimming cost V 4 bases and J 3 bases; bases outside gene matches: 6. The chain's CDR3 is CASSSTSPVYEQYF. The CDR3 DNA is TGTGCCAGCAGTTCGACTAGCCCAGTCTACGAGCAGTACTTC. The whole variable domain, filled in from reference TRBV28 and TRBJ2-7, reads DVKVTQSSRYLVKRTGEKVFLECVQDMDHENMFWYRQDPGLGLRLIYFSYDVKMKEKGDIPEGYSVSREKKERFSLILESASTNQTSMYLCASSSTSPVYEQYFGPGTRLTVT.

The CDR3 region has the DNA TGTGCCAGCAGTTCCCATAGCGGGGGGTCGGGCACAGATACGCAGTATTTT. Translating it yields CASSSHSGGSGTDTQYF. This chain uses TRBV28 with TRBJ2-3; 10 positions agree with TRBD2. Germline V gene lookup returns CDR1 MDHEN and CDR2 SYDVKM. Unmatched junction bases numbered 8, after V lost 4 bases and J lost 1 base. The CDR3 is made up of 17 amino acids.

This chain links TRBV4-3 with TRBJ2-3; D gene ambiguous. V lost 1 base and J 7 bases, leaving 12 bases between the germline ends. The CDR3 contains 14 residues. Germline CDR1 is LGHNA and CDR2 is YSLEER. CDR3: CASSQVIKANTQYF. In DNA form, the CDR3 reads TGCGCCAGCAGCCAAGTTATTAAAGCGAATACGCAGTATTTT.